This T cell receptor (beta chain) stems from a study of T cells in Graves' hyperthyroidism and ophthalmopathy. Researchers amplified the TCR beta CDR3 regions from RNA transcripts. First-round RT-PCR with HTBI primers amplified the TCR CDR3 region. TCRdb analysed the multiplex PCR reads with MiXCR anew, one entry per CDR3 protein. The top ten hold 30% to 40% of the sample, which has hundreds of thousands of distinct CDR3 sequences, around 21% seen once. Worth noting for this clonotype: Its antigen is still unknown. A much larger clone differs by one base, so this may be a read error.

Patients showing uncontrolled infection, other autoimmune disease, pregnancy or lactation were ineligible. Points from the study as a whole: Among thyroid clonotypes expanded above 0.001, most also appeared in blood.

The CDR3 is 15 residues long. Germline V gene lookup returns CDR1 SNHLY and CDR2 FYNNEI. This sequence originates from a man between 25 and 39 years old with Graves' ophthalmopathy. The material sequenced was blood. This chain uses TRBV2 with TRBJ2-1; maybe TRBD2 (6 bases). The J call is doubtful: the DNA matches TRBJ2-7 better. The CDR3 is CASSNIGTPDNEQYF. The CDR3 bases are TGTGCCAGCAGTAATATTGGGACTCCCGACAATGAGCAGTACTTC.